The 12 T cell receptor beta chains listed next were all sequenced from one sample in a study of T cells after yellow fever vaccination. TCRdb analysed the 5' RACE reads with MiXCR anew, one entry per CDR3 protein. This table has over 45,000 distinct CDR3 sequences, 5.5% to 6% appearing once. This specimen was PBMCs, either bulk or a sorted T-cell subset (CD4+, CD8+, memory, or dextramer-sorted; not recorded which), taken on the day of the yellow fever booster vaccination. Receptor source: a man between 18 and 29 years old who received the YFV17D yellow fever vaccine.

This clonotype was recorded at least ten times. CDR3 loop: CASSFSGGAGEQYF. DNA of the CDR3: TGTGCCAGCAGTTTTAGCGGGGGGGCTGGCGAGCAGTACTTC. The rearrangement joins TRBV12-3 or TRBV12-4 to TRBJ2-7, with TRBD2 matching over 11 bases. The CDR3 is 14 residues long. Unmatched junction bases numbered 4, after V lost 3 bases and J lost 6 bases.

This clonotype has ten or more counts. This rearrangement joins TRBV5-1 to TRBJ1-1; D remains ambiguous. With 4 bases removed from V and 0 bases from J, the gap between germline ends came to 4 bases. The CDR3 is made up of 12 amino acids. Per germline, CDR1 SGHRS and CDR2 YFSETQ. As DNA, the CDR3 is TGCGCCAGCAGCGCGGTGAACACTGAAGCTTTCTTT. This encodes CASSAVNTEAFF.

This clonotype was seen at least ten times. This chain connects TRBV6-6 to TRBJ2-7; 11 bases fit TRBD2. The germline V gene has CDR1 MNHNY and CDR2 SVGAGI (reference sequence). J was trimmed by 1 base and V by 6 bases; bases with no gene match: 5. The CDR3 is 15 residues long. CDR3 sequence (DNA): TGTGCCAGCAGACTAGCGGGGGAGGGTTCCTACGAGCAGTACTTC. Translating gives CASRLAGEGSYEQYF.

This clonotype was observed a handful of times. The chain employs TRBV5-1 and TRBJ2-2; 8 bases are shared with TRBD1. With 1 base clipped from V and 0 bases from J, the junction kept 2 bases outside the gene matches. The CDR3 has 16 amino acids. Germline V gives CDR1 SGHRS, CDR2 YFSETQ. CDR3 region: CASSLSGGPNTGELFF. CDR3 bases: TGCGCCAGCAGCTTGTCAGGGGGCCCGAACACCGGGGAGCTGTTTTTT.

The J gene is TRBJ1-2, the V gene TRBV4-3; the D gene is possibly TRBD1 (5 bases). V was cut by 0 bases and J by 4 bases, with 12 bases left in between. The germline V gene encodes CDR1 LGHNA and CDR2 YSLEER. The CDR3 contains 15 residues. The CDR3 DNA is TGCGCCAGCAGCCAAGAAGGGGAGGGCGCCTATGGCTACACCTTC. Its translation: CASSQEGEGAYGYTF.

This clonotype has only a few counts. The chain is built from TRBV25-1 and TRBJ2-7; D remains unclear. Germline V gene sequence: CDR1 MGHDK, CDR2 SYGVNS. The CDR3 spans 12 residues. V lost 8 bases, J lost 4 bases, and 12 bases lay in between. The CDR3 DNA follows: TGTGCCAGCGGAGTAAAGGCGTACGAGCAGTACTTC. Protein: CASGVKAYEQYF.

CDR3 DNA sequence: TGTGCCAGCAGTTATTTAGCGGGGGGTTACAATGAGCAGTTCTTC. It encodes CASSYLAGGYNEQFF. The rearrangement joins TRBV6-5 to TRBJ2-1; 10 bases agree with TRBD2. J gave up 4 bases and V 3 bases, and 3 bases lay outside the gene matches. CDR1 is MNHEY, CDR2 SVGAGI, per germline. The CDR3 has 15 amino acids.

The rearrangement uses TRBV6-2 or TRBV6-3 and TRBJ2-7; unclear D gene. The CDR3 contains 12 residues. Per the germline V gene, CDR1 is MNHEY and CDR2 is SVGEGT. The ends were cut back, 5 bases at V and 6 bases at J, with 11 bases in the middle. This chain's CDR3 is CASSPSRSEQYV. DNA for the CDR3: TGTGCCAGCAGTCCCTCCCGAAGCGAGCAGTACGTC.

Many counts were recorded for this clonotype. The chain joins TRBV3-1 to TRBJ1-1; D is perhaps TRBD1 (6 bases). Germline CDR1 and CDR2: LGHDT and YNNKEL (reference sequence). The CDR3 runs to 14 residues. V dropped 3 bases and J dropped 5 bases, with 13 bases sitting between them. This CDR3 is CASSHRGARTEAFF. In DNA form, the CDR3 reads TGTGCCAGCAGCCACCGGGGGGCGCGAACTGAAGCTTTCTTT.

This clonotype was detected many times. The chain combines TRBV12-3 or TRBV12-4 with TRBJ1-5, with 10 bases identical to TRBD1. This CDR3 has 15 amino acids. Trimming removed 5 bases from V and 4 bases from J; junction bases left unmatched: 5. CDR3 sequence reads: CASSATGGGNQPQHF. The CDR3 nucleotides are TGTGCCAGCAGTGCGACAGGGGGCGGTAATCAGCCCCAGCATTTT.

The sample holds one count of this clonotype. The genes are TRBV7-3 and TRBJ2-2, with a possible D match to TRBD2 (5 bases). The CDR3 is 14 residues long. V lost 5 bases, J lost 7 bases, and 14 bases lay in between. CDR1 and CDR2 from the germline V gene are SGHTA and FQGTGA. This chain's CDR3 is CASSDHLGGGELFF. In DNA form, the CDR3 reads TGTGCCAGCAGCGACCACCTAGGAGGCGGGGAGCTGTTTTTT.

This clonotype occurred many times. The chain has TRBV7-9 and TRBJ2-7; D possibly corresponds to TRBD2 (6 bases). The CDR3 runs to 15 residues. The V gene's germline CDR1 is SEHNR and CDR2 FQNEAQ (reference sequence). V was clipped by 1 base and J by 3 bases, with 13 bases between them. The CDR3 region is CASSLGAGQGYEQYV. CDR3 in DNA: TGTGCCAGCAGCTTAGGTGCGGGGCAGGGCTACGAGCAGTACGTC.